The 24 T cell receptor beta chains presented below share a single source sample, sequenced in a study. TCRdb analysed the 5' RACE reads with MiXCR anew, one entry per CDR3 protein. Of about 55,000 distinct CDR3 sequences in the sample, roughly 17% are singletons; the top ten hold 2% to 2.5%. Sequenced: naive CD4+ T cells sorted from blood. The subset was: naive CD4+ T cells, CD4+CD45RA+CD25-. The receptors come from a female donor with breast cancer.

In this sample, this clonotype turned up many times. The chain joins TRBV20-1 to TRBJ1-1, with D maybe TRBD1 (6 bases). The CDR3 is 14 amino acids. V lost 0 bases to trimming and J lost 0 bases, with 8 bases between them. The germline V gene encodes CDR1 DFQATT and CDR2 SNEGSKA (reference sequence). Here the CDR3 DNA reads TGCAGTGCTAGAGACACAGGGTTGAACACTGAAGCTTTCTTT. Protein sequence: CSARDTGLNTEAFF.

Points on this clonotype: A read error may account for a junction end that differs from germline. This chain uses TRBV2 with TRBJ2-5; TRBD1 is a possible D gene (6 bases). Germline-derived CDR1 and CDR2 are SNHLY and FYNNEI. The CDR3 is made up of 12 amino acids. The CDR3 sequence: CACRQQGETQYF. The CDR3 DNA follows: TGTGCCTGCAGGCAACAGGGAGAGACCCAGTACTTC.

V gene TRBV9 combines with J gene TRBJ1-3; no clear D. Germline lookup yields CDR1 SGDLS and CDR2 YYNGEE. The length of the CDR3 is 13 residues. Trimming left V 4 bases short and J 4 bases short, with 9 bases between. CDR3 residues: CASSPPLGNTIYF. CDR3 in DNA: TGTGCCAGCAGCCCCCCTTTGGGAAACACCATATATTTT.

A few counts support this clonotype. The gene calls are TRBV6-2 or TRBV6-3 and TRBJ2-2; 9 nucleotides align to TRBD2. Trimming removed 7 bases from V and 0 bases from J; junction bases left unmatched: 21. CDR1 MNHEY and CDR2 SVGEGT come from the germline V gene. This CDR3 has 21 residues. The CDR3, as DNA: TGTGCCAGCAACGAGCTCACAGGTATAATCGGGACTAGCCCGAACACCGGGGAGCTGTTTTTT. Translation: CASNELTGIIGTSPNTGELFF.

This chain connects TRBV5-1 to TRBJ1-6; TRBD1 agrees at 7 bases. The CDR3 totals 15 residues. CDR1 is SGHRS, CDR2 YFSETQ, per germline. After removal of 0 bases from V and 7 bases from J, the junction contained 4 bases not matched to a gene. CDR3 sequence reads: CASSLGTGPNSPLHF. The CDR3 DNA reads as TGCGCCAGCAGCTTGGGGACAGGACCGAATTCACCCCTCCACTTT.

This clonotype showed up just a few times. The V call is TRBV5-1, the J call TRBJ1-4; 7 positions agree with TRBD1. The V gene end was trimmed by 2 bases and the J gene end by 3 bases; junction bases not matched to a gene: 7. Germline V CDR1 and CDR2: SGHRS, YFSETQ. This CDR3 comprises 16 residues. The CDR3 bases are TGCGCCAGCAGCTTCGGGACAGAGTCAGCTAATGAAAAACTGTTTTTT. Amino acids: CASSFGTESANEKLFF.

This clonotype has at least ten counts. This chain links TRBV9 with TRBJ2-7; 7 positions match TRBD2. V lost 2 bases to trimming and J lost 5 bases; unmatched junction nucleotides: 10. This CDR3 has 15 residues. Germline CDR1 is SGDLS and CDR2 is YYNGEE. The CDR3 protein is CASSVTLASFDEQYF. Here the CDR3 DNA reads TGTGCCAGCAGCGTGACACTAGCGTCTTTTGACGAGCAGTACTTC.

This clonotype has ten or more counts. CDR3 protein: CASRLGPNTGELFF. Written as DNA, the CDR3 is TGTGCCAGCAGACTAGGGCCGAACACCGGGGAGCTGTTTTTT. The rearrangement uses TRBV6-1 and TRBJ2-2, with D possibly matching TRBD2 (5 bases). The germline V gene has CDR1 MNHNS and CDR2 SASEGT. CDR3 length: 14 residues. Between the trimmed V and J ends, which lost 6 bases and 0 bases, there was a span of 8 bases.

There are a few counts of this clonotype. CDR3 DNA: TGTGCCAGCAGCGCTGGGGCAGCGGGAGCGGGAGATACGCAGTATTTT. Translated, it gives CASSAGAAGAGDTQYF. The chain links TRBV7-9 to TRBJ2-3, with 8 bases fitting TRBD2. The V gene's germline CDR1 is SEHNR and CDR2 FQNEAQ (reference sequence). V dropped 5 bases and J dropped 5; count of bases not matched to a gene: 12. The CDR3 consists of 16 residues.

This rearrangement joins TRBV3-2 to TRBJ1-6. TRBV3-2 is marked as a pseudogene. The CDR3 has 16 amino acids. CDR3 nucleotides: TGTGCCAGCAGCCAAGTAATCTTGCAGGAAGATTCACCCCTCCACTTT. Translating it yields CASSQVILQEDSPLHF.

This clonotype was detected only a few times. The V call is TRBV6-1, the J call TRBJ2-1; 11 bases are shared with TRBD2. The V and J ends lost 7 bases and 7 bases, in that order; junction bases with no gene match: 9. Per germline, CDR1 MNHNS and CDR2 SASEGT. This CDR3 region has 15 residues. The CDR3 reads CASTQTSGGRNEQFF. CDR3 nucleotide sequence: TGTGCCAGCACCCAAACTAGCGGGGGCAGGAATGAGCAGTTCTTC.

This clonotype was counted a few times. V and J are TRBV7-2 and TRBJ2-2; D remains unclear. Germline lookup yields CDR1 SGHTA and CDR2 FQGNSA. Trimming shortened V by 0 bases and J by 0 bases, and 8 bases separated the two germline ends. The CDR3 is 16 amino acids. In DNA, the CDR3 is TGTGCCAGCAGCTTAGCGAGATCCACGAACACCGGGGAGCTGTTTTTT. This encodes CASSLARSTNTGELFF.

V and J are TRBV27 and TRBJ1-1; 8 nucleotides align to TRBD1. The V gene end was trimmed by 3 bases and the J gene end by 11 bases; junction bases not matched to a gene: 8. Germline V gives CDR1 MNHEY, CDR2 SMNVEV (reference sequence). The CDR3 loop spans 13 amino acids. CDR3 sequence: CASSFQGQGEAFF. CDR3 nucleotides: TGTGCCAGCAGTTTCCAAGGACAGGGAGAGGCTTTCTTT.

Only a few counts were recorded for this clonotype. The genes are TRBV11-1 and TRBJ1-1, with D unclear. Germline CDR1 and CDR2: SGHAT and FQDESV (reference sequence). The CDR3 totals 12 residues. V was trimmed by 3 bases and J by 6 bases, leaving 8 bases between them. The CDR3: CASSLNGAEAFF. CDR3 DNA sequence: TGTGCCAGCAGCTTGAACGGAGCTGAAGCTTTCTTT.

This clonotype was recorded many times. The chain combines TRBV6-2 or TRBV6-3 with TRBJ1-5; D is unclear. Germline assignment: CDR1 MNHEY and CDR2 SVGEGT. V shed 4 bases and J shed 3 bases, with 13 bases lying between them. The CDR3 is made up of 15 amino acids. The CDR3 here is CASSLETGSNQPQHF. The CDR3 nucleotides read TGTGCCAGCAGTTTAGAGACGGGTTCCAATCAGCCCCAGCATTTT.

V usage is TRBV11-2 and J usage is TRBJ2-7; TRBD1 matches 7 bases. V shed 1 base, J shed 2 bases, and the junction held 5 bases outside the gene matches. CDR1 SGHAT and CDR2 FQNNGV come from the germline V gene. The CDR3 length is 15 residues. CDR3 DNA: TGTGCCAGCAGCTTAGGACAGGGTCCTACCTACGAGCAGTACTTC. Protein: CASSLGQGPTYEQYF.

There are a few counts of this clonotype. This chain connects TRBV2 to TRBJ1-1, with D perhaps TRBD1 (6 bases). Trimming cost V 4 bases and J 0 bases, with 21 bases left between them. The length of the CDR3 is 18 residues. CDR1 and CDR2 (germline): SNHLY, FYNNEI. CDR3 amino acids: CASSVGRDNPLLNTEAFF. The CDR3 DNA sequence: TGTGCCAGCAGTGTTGGCCGGGACAACCCATTATTGAACACTGAAGCTTTCTTT.

This clonotype has just one count. The junction departs from the called germline gene at one end, perhaps through a read error. This chain joins TRBV25-1 and TRBJ1-2; D gene ambiguous. The CDR3 extends over 12 amino acids. The germline gives CDR1 MGHDK, CDR2 SYGVNS. The CDR3 DNA is TGTACCAGCGGCTCAGCTAACTATGGCTACACCTTC. This translates into CTSGSANYGYTF.

The chain has TRBV12-3 or TRBV12-4 and TRBJ1-5, with D unresolved. V lost 5 bases to trimming and J lost 2 bases, with 10 bases between them. This CDR3 comprises 14 residues. The CDR3 spells CASSKEQGNQPQHF. The CDR3 region has the DNA TGTGCCAGCAGTAAGGAGCAGGGCAATCAGCCCCAGCATTTT.

There are a few counts of this clonotype. This sequence joins TRBV7-2 and TRBJ1-5; D remains unclear. Germline values: CDR1 SGHTA, CDR2 FQGNSA. The CDR3 loop spans 13 amino acids. V gave up 5 bases and J gave up 9 bases, with 14 bases separating them. CDR3 sequence: CASSPSTSGPQHF. DNA for the CDR3: TGTGCCAGCAGCCCCTCGACTTCAGGGCCCCAGCATTTT.

The rearrangement joins TRBV6-6 to TRBJ1-1, with D possibly being TRBD1 (6 bases). V dropped 7 bases and J dropped 6 bases, with 18 bases sitting between them. The CDR3 has 14 residues. The germline gives CDR1 MNHNY, CDR2 SVGAGI (reference sequence). The CDR3 region has the DNA TGTGCCAGCACTTCCCGGGGGCCCGGGGCTGAAGCTTTCTTT. It yields the protein CASTSRGPGAEAFF.

The chain is built from TRBV18 and TRBJ2-5; tentatively, D is TRBD1 (7 bases). This CDR3 has 16 amino acids. CDR1 is KGHSH, CDR2 LQKENI, per germline. V was shortened by 3 bases and J by 1 base, with 15 bases between the two germline ends. CDR3: CASSPPQGGSQETQYF. The CDR3 DNA sequence: TGTGCCAGCTCACCCCCCCAGGGGGGTTCCCAAGAGACCCAGTACTTC.

This clonotype has a handful of counts. This chain links TRBV5-6 with TRBJ2-5, with 13 bases matching TRBD2. The germline V gene encodes CDR1 SGHDT and CDR2 YYEEEE. The CDR3 has 16 amino acids. J was trimmed by 6 bases and V by 4 bases; bases with no gene match: 9. The CDR3 DNA follows: TGTGCCAGCAGCCCCAGGACTAGCGGGAGCTCGAAGACCCAGTACTTC. This translates into CASSPRTSGSSKTQYF. Combining the CDR3 with reference TRBV5-6 and TRBJ2-5 gives the whole variable domain DAGVTQSPTHLIKTRGQQVTLRCSPKSGHDTVSWYQQALGQGPQFIFQYYEEEERQRGNFPDRFSGHQFPNYSSELNVNALLLGDSALYLCASSPRTSGSSKTQYFGPGTRLLVL.

This chain joins TRBV5-1 and TRBJ2-1; TRBD2 matches 13 bases. Germline V gene lookup returns CDR1 SGHRS and CDR2 YFSETQ. The CDR3 is made up of 16 amino acids. The V segment lost 3 bases and the J segment 10 bases; nucleotides outside the gene matches: 10. This CDR3 reads CASSSTSGREFGEQFF. The CDR3 nucleotides are TGCGCCAGCAGCTCTACTAGCGGGAGGGAATTTGGAGAGCAGTTCTTC. Supplemented by reference TRBV5-1 and TRBJ2-1, the full variable domain reads KAGVTQTPRYLIKTRGQQVTLSCSPISGHRSVSWYQQTPGQGLQFLFEYFSETQRNKGNFPGRFSGRQFSNSRSEMNVSTLELGDSALYLCASSSTSGREFGEQFFGPGTRLTVL.